A selection of T cell receptor beta chains follows, all from one sample in a study of blood T cell repertoires in COVID-19. This table comes from immunoSEQ multiplex PCR, and its TCRdb copy is limited to in-frame clones, with some not included. The sample has roughly 200,000 clones, 89% seen once. The sample taken for sequencing was peripheral blood. The receptors were gathered from a man in his forties with acute or convalescent COVID-19. Each CDR3 is given with its conserved first and last residue. Each record gives: V gene, J gene, D gene, clone size, CDR3 DNA, CDR3 protein. D genes are given only for firm matches. Some rows mark clone size as missing; the rest say once, few, many or name a class of expanded clone.

TRBV11-3	TRBJ2-3	TRBD2	NA	TGTGCCAGCAGCTCCGGACTAGTAACAGATACGCAGTATTTT	CASSSGLVTDTQYF
TRBV7-2	TRBJ2-5	NA	NA	TGTGCCAGCAGCTTAGCGCGGGGCGGGCGGGGAGAGACCCAGTACTTC	CASSLARGGRGETQYF
TRBV7-6	TRBJ1-6	TRBD1	NA	TGTGCCAGCAGCTTAGAGGGGGCGCGCAATTCACCCCTCCACTTT	CASSLEGARNSPLHF
TRBV19	TRBJ1-4	NA	NA	TGTGCCAGTAGCTCCCAGGAGGGTGAAAAACTGTTTTTT	CASSSQEGEKLFF
TRBV19	TRBJ2-5	TRBD2	NA	TGTGCCAGTAGTCCGGACCTAGCGGGAGTCGGGGAGACCCAGTACTTC	CASSPDLAGVGETQYF
TRBV2	TRBJ2-5	NA	NA	TGTGCCAGCACCCCGCGGGACGGGGAGACCCAGTACTTC	CASTPRDGETQYF
TRBV3-1/TRBV3-2	TRBJ2-7	NA	NA	TGTGCCAGCAGCGGACATTACAGGGTGGGGAACTACGAGCAGTACTTC	CASSGHYRVGNYEQYF
TRBV29-1	TRBJ1-2	TRBD1	NA	TGCAGCGTTGGACAGGGGGCTTACGGCTACACCTTC	CSVGQGAYGYTF
TRBV6-2/TRBV6-3	TRBJ2-3	NA	NA	TGTGCCAGCAGTTCTAGCACAGATACGCAGTATTTT	CASSSSTDTQYF
TRBV2	TRBJ2-3	NA	NA	TGTGCCAGCAGCGATAGAGCTAGCACAGATACGCAGTATTTT	CASSDRASTDTQYF
TRBV10-2	TRBJ1-2	NA	NA	TGCGCCAGCAGCCCAAGTCGGGGGATCGGCGGCTACACCTTC	CASSPSRGIGGYTF
TRBV9	TRBJ2-7	TRBD2	NA	TGTGCCAGCAGCGTAGGCTCCAGCGGGGGGGGCTACGAGCAGTACTTC	CASSVGSSGGGYEQYF
TRBV2	TRBJ2-3	TRBD1	NA	TGTGCCAGCAGTGACAGGGGGCAGGTAGATACGCAGTATTTT	CASSDRGQVDTQYF
TRBV28	TRBJ2-7	NA	few	TGTGCCAGCAGTCCCCATCTTCCAGGCGAGCAGTACTTC	CASSPHLPGEQYF
TRBV6-6	TRBJ2-3	TRBD1	NA	TGTGCCAGCAATAACAGGGGGCAGGGCACAGATACGCAGTATTTT	CASNNRGQGTDTQYF
TRBV28	TRBJ1-2	NA	NA	TGTGCCAGCAGTTTGAGCAGAGCGGGGGGCTATGGCTACACCTTC	CASSLSRAGGYGYTF
TRBV28	TRBJ2-1	NA	NA	TGTGCCAGCAGTTCTCTGGACGGAGGCTCCTACAATGAGCAGTTCTTC	CASSSLDGGSYNEQFF
TRBV29-1	TRBJ1-1	NA	NA	TGCAGCGTTGGGGGCAAACAGTACACTGAAGCTTTCTTT	CSVGGKQYTEAFF
TRBV5-4	TRBJ1-2	NA	few	TGTGCCAGCAGCTTGGACAGAGCTAACTATGGCTACACCTTC	CASSLDRANYGYTF
TRBV5-8	TRBJ2-7	NA	once	TGTGCCAGCAGCTTGGGCTCAGGGCGCTACGAGCAGTACTTC	CASSLGSGRYEQYF
TRBV19	TRBJ1-1	NA	NA	TGTGCCAGTAGTATAGCCCCCCTTTCAGGAACTGAAGCTTTCTTT	CASSIAPLSGTEAFF
TRBV19	TRBJ2-2	TRBD1	NA	TGTGCCAGTAGTATGGGGACAGGGGGTACCGGGGAGCTGTTTTTT	CASSMGTGGTGELFF
TRBV5-1	TRBJ1-1	NA	few	TGCGCCAGCAGCTTGGGAGCAGGATTTGGGGAAGCTTTCTTT	CASSLGAGFGEAFF
TRBV27	TRBJ1-5	NA	NA	TGTGCCAGCAGTTTTGGGAGAGACCAGCCCCAGCATTTT	CASSFGRDQPQHF
TRBV28	TRBJ2-7	TRBD1	NA	TGTGCCAGCATGGGGACAGGGGGGTCCTACGAGCAGTACTTC	CASMGTGGSYEQYF
TRBV7-6	TRBJ2-1	TRBD2	NA	TGTGCCAGCAGTCTAGTTTTACTAGCGGGGGGTCTATCCTACAATGAGCAGTTCTTC	CASSLVLLAGGLSYNEQFF
TRBV28	TRBJ2-3	NA	NA	TGTGCCAGCAGTTTATGGGATGGACAGACCACAGATACGCAGTATTTT	CASSLWDGQTTDTQYF
TRBV3-1/TRBV3-2	TRBJ2-2	TRBD1	NA	TGTGCCAGCAGCCCCCCCGGGACAGCGAACACCGGGGAGCTGTTTTTT	CASSPPGTANTGELFF
TRBV3-1/TRBV3-2	TRBJ2-5	TRBD2	once	TGTGCCAGCAGCCCCCGACTAGCGGGGGCTCAAGAGACCCAGTACTTC	CASSPRLAGAQETQYF
TRBV4-1	TRBJ2-7	TRBD2	NA	TGCGCCAGCAGCCAAGGGGCTAGCGGGACCTTTGGCGAGCAGTACTTC	CASSQGASGTFGEQYF
TRBV7-9	TRBJ2-6	NA	NA	TGTGCCAGCAGCTTAGCAGAGCGGTTCAGGTCCCACGTCCTGACTTTC	CASSLAERFRSHVLTF
TRBV7-9	TRBJ1-1	NA	NA	TGTGCCAGCAGCCCCGGCACAGGGTGGCCTGAAGCTTTCTTT	CASSPGTGWPEAFF
TRBV5-1	TRBJ2-7	NA	NA	TGCGCCAGCAGCCCGACAGGTTTGCGCTCCTACGAGCAGTACTTC	CASSPTGLRSYEQYF
TRBV6-6	TRBJ2-7	NA	NA	TGTGCCAGCAGTTACTCGACAGCTTTGGGCTACGAGCAGTACTTC	CASSYSTALGYEQYF
TRBV11-2	TRBJ2-1	NA	NA	TGTGCCAGCAGCCTAAACTACAATGAGCAGTTCTTC	CASSLNYNEQFF
TRBV7-2	TRBJ1-1	NA	NA	TGTGCCAGCAGCTTATACCCCCCGCCGAACTTCTTGTCTGAAGCTTTCTTT	CASSLYPPPNFLSEAFF
TRBV15	TRBJ1-3	NA	NA	TGTGCCACCAGCAGAGCCCAGGAGGGAACCATATATTTT	CATSRAQEGTIYF
TRBV5-1	TRBJ2-5	TRBD1	once	TGCGCCAGCAGCTCGACAGGGAGCCAAGAGACCCAGTACTTC	CASSSTGSQETQYF
TRBV7-8	TRBJ1-1	NA	NA	TGTGCCAGCAGCTTCCAGGAAATGAACACTGAAGCTTTCTTT	CASSFQEMNTEAFF
TRBV7-9	TRBJ2-7	NA	NA	TGTGCCAGCAGTGGGAGCTCCTACGAGCAGTACTTC	CASSGSSYEQYF
TRBV5-6	TRBJ1-2	NA	NA	TGTGCCAGCAGCTTACAGGGTCCGATCTATGGCTACACCTTC	CASSLQGPIYGYTF
TRBV4-2	TRBJ2-2	NA	few	TGTGCCAGCAGCCAAGATAGGGGCCCCGGGGAGCTGTTTTTT	CASSQDRGPGELFF
TRBV12-3/TRBV12-4	TRBJ1-2	NA	NA	TGTGCCATCCGAACAGGGCCCGACTATGGCTACACCTTC	CAIRTGPDYGYTF
TRBV18	TRBJ2-5	TRBD1	once	TGTGCCAGCTCACCACGGACAGGGCGGGAGACCCAGTACTTC	CASSPRTGRETQYF
TRBV2	TRBJ2-2	NA	NA	TGTGCCAGCATGCGGACAGCCGGGGAGCTGTTTTTT	CASMRTAGELFF
TRBV14	TRBJ1-3	NA	NA	TGTGCCAGCAGCCACAGGGGCATCTCTGGAAACACCATATATTTT	CASSHRGISGNTIYF
TRBV9	TRBJ2-7	TRBD2	NA	TGTGCCAGCAGCGTAGTGCGGGAGACGGAGAGCTCCTACGAGCAGTACTTC	CASSVVRETESSYEQYF
TRBV2	TRBJ2-7	NA	NA	TGTGCCAGCAGCCCGGTGGGAGGCAGGGGGTCCTACGAGCAGTACTTC	CASSPVGGRGSYEQYF
TRBV30	TRBJ1-3	NA	NA	TGTGCCTGGAGTGTACGGGCGGGTCGGAGCTCTGGAAACACCATATATTTT	CAWSVRAGRSSGNTIYF
TRBV7-9	TRBJ1-5	TRBD1	NA	TGTGCCAGCAGTCATTGGGACAGAAGCAATCAGCCCCAGCATTTT	CASSHWDRSNQPQHF
TRBV5-6	TRBJ1-1	NA	NA	TGTGCCAGCAGCTTGGTATCAGGGCCCACTGAAGCTTTCTTT	CASSLVSGPTEAFF
TRBV3-1/TRBV3-2	TRBJ2-1	NA	NA	TGTGCCAGCAGCCAAGGCAGAGGTTGGAATGAGCAGTTCTTC	CASSQGRGWNEQFF